This record looks at one TCR beta chain sequence and its context. From germline, CDR1 is SQVTM and CDR2 ANQGSEA. This CDR3 comprises 15 residues. The junction had 7 bases not matched to a gene; V was cut back by 2 bases and J by 6 bases. This entry comes from a study of blood T cell repertoires in COVID-19. Study-level background: Spain, Italy and the United States supplied samples that represented acute and convalescent COVID-19. Sample material is recorded as cDNA or gDNA derived from T cells, B-cell-depleted T cells, or PBMCs.

Per the original data handling: Estimation of nucleated cell counts was performed using reference gene primer amplification. Profiling relied on immunoSEQ multiplex PCR, and the TCRdb table lists in-frame clones only, not all of them. V and J calls and clone size are given by that table; D and trimming were obtained from the DNA. Altogether 95,000 to 110,000 clones are present, about nine tenths being singletons, with the ten largest covering approximately 6.8%. The sequenced material came from peripheral blood. The TCR was taken from a middle-aged man with active or convalescent COVID-19. This sequence joins TRBV29-1 and TRBJ2-3, with 11 nucleotides matching TRBD2. Written as DNA, the CDR3 is TGCAGCGTTGAACGTAGCGGGAGGGCCGGCGATACGCAGTATTTT. It is translated as CSVERSGRAGDTQYF.